The 15 T cell receptor beta chains listed next were all sequenced from one sample in a study of T cell repertoires in cytomegalovirus infection. TCRdb analysed the reads with MiXCR anew, one entry per CDR3 protein. The table shows hundreds of thousands of distinct CDR3 sequences, with around a third occurring only once. These TCRs are of unknown antigen specificity. The sample consisted of cultured PBMCs, taken from culture after CMV antigen stimulation. The receptors were sampled from a human donor in good health (CMV status not recorded). Some clones in this sample may be carry-over from other donors' samples.

Only a few counts were recorded for this clonotype. The chain has TRBV27 and TRBJ1-1, with no clear D. CDR1 is MNHEY and CDR2 is SMNVEV in the germline V gene (reference sequence). The CDR3 is made up of 13 amino acids. Trimming shortened V by 1 base and J by 7 bases, and 10 bases separated the two germline ends. The CDR3 DNA reads TGTGCCAGCAGTTTATTCCCCCCCCTTGAAGCTTTCTTT. This codes for CASSLFPPLEAFF.

This clonotype was seen a few times. CDR3 nucleotide sequence: TGTGCCTGGAGCCTTACAGGTCCCTCTGGAAACACCATATATTTT. Translated: CAWSLTGPSGNTIYF. The V gene is TRBV30, the J gene TRBJ1-3, with a tentative D call TRBD1 (5 bases). V was clipped by 3 bases and J by 0 bases, with 12 bases between them. The CDR3 consists of 15 residues. CDR1 and CDR2 (germline): GTSNPN, SVGIG (reference sequence).

This sequence joins TRBV7-9 and TRBJ1-2; TRBD1 aligns across 11 bases. V trimming: 8 bases; J trimming: 7 bases; junction bases outside the gene matches: 6. CDR1 is SEHNR, CDR2 FQNEAQ, per germline (reference sequence). The CDR3 runs to 13 residues. The CDR3 loop reads CASLRTGGSGYTF. The CDR3 coding sequence is TGTGCCAGCTTAAGGACAGGGGGCAGTGGCTACACCTTC.

This clonotype was counted between two and nine times. The genes are TRBV27 and TRBJ1-2; D may be TRBD1 (6 bases). Trimming stripped 4 bases from V and 6 bases from J, with 15 bases between. Germline values: CDR1 MNHEY, CDR2 SMNVEV (reference sequence). This CDR3 has 14 amino acids. CDR3 nucleotide sequence: TGTGCCAGCAGTTCCCGCCGGGACAATCATGGCTACACCTTC. It is translated as CASSSRRDNHGYTF.

The chain employs TRBV6-6 and TRBJ2-1; 8 bases fit TRBD1. V trimming: 8 bases; J trimming: 11 bases; junction bases outside the gene matches: 8. The CDR3 has 12 residues. Germline V gene data show CDR1 as MNHNY and CDR2 as SVGAGI (reference sequence). The CDR3, as DNA: TGTGCCAGCCAGCAAACAGGGGGTAAGCAGTTCTTC. Translation: CASQQTGGKQFF.

This clonotype was seen more than once but under ten times. The rearrangement links TRBV19 to TRBJ2-3; TRBD1 matches 7 bases. The CDR3 contains 15 residues. J gave up 0 bases and V 6 bases, and 6 bases lay outside the gene matches. The germline V gene encodes CDR1 LNHDA and CDR2 SQIVND (reference sequence). CDR3 in DNA: TGTGCCAGTAGGCACGACAGGGCTAGCACAGATACGCAGTATTTT. This translates into CASRHDRASTDTQYF.

This clonotype was counted at least ten times. The chain recombines TRBV6-1 with TRBJ2-7; 9 nucleotides match TRBD1. CDR3 length: 14 residues. Trimming took 5 bases from V and 3 from J; bases not matched to a gene: 5. Germline V gives CDR1 MNHNS, CDR2 SASEGT. CDR3 in amino acids: CASSQDRGNYEQYV. The CDR3 DNA sequence: TGTGCCAGCAGTCAGGACAGGGGAAACTACGAGCAGTACGTC.

The chain combines TRBV2 with TRBJ2-1; 14 bases agree with TRBD2. V lost 6 bases and J lost 4; bases outside the gene matches: 2. The CDR3 has 15 residues. From germline, CDR1 is SNHLY and CDR2 FYNNEI. This chain's CDR3 is CASSGTSGSYNEQFF. In DNA form, the CDR3 reads TGTGCCAGCAGCGGGACTAGCGGGAGTTACAATGAGCAGTTCTTC.

This clonotype was recorded many times. The genes are TRBV7-2 and TRBJ1-1; maybe TRBD1 (6 bases). Deletions cut 5 bases from V and 1 base from J, with 11 bases between. The germline V gene has CDR1 SGHTA and CDR2 FQGNSA. The CDR3 is 14 residues long. CDR3 sequence reads: CASSLGAKNTEAFF. In nucleotides, the CDR3 is TGTGCCAGCAGCCTGGGGGCCAAGAACACTGAAGCTTTCTTT.

The table lists this clonotype with many counts. This chain connects TRBV7-2 to TRBJ2-3; D is unclear. The CDR3 contains 13 residues. Germline CDR1 reads SGHTA; CDR2 reads FQGNSA. V gave up 4 bases and J gave up 3 bases, with 8 bases separating them. The CDR3 nucleotides are TGTGCCAGCAGCTCGGTAGAGACAGATACGCAGTATTTT. Encoded protein: CASSSVETDTQYF.

This clonotype was found many times. The CDR3 sequence: CASSLAVGVRGETQYF. The CDR3 bases are TGTGCCAGCAGCTTAGCGGTAGGGGTCCGCGGGGAGACCCAGTACTTC. The chain recombines TRBV7-2 with TRBJ2-5, with D perhaps being TRBD1 or TRBD2 (5 bases each). CDR3 length equals 16 residues. In germline, CDR1 is SGHTA, CDR2 FQGNSA. With 0 bases removed from V and 5 bases from J, the gap between germline ends came to 16 bases.

This clonotype was counted a few times. DNA for the CDR3: TGTGCCAGCAGCCCCCACCTCGGCAGGGGGTTCGGTCAGCCCCAGCATTTT. Amino acid sequence: CASSPHLGRGFGQPQHF. The chain links TRBV6-2 or TRBV6-3 to TRBJ1-5; the match to TRBD1 covers 7 bases. CDR1 and CDR2 (germline): MNHEY, SVGEGT. The V gene end was trimmed by 6 bases and the J gene end by 6 bases; junction bases not matched to a gene: 17. The CDR3 totals 17 residues.

The chain recombines TRBV12-3 or TRBV12-4 with TRBJ1-2; D is unresolved. The CDR3 contains 13 residues. Trimming took 6 bases from V and 0 from J, leaving 8 bases between them. CDR3 protein: CASSQHSNYGYTF. Here the CDR3 DNA reads TGTGCCAGCAGCCAACACTCTAACTATGGCTACACCTTC.

The chain joins TRBV12-3 or TRBV12-4 to TRBJ1-1, with 9 bases matching TRBD1. Trimming removed 7 bases from V and 2 bases from J; junction bases left unmatched: 8. The CDR3 loop spans 15 amino acids. CDR3 bases: TGTGCCAGCACTGGAGCGGGACAGGGAAACACTGAAGCTTTCTTT. This translates into CASTGAGQGNTEAFF.

This clonotype was observed a few times. V and J are TRBV11-2 and TRBJ1-2, with D possibly being TRBD1 (5 bases). From germline, CDR1 is SGHAT and CDR2 FQNNGV. The CDR3 contains 15 residues. V was shortened by 5 bases and J by 2 bases, with 15 bases between the two germline ends. As DNA, the CDR3 is TGTGCCAGCAGCACCGACTGGGGGAGCAACTATGGCTACACCTTC. Its protein product is CASSTDWGSNYGYTF.